This T cell receptor (beta chain) comes out of a study of T cell responses to AZD1222 COVID-19 vaccine. Study as a whole: Whether given at about 4 or about 12 weeks, second doses were pooled.

Study conclusions and caveats: After the peak T cell response, and only then, were repertoires sampled. Spike as a whole was targeted by vaccine-associated CD4 TCRs, dominant at 160-218 and 743-854.

The protocol was immunoSEQ multiplex PCR, while the TCRdb copy is restricted to in-frame clones and leaves out a portion. Seen here are 95,000 to 150,000 clones, more than 80% observed once, and the top ten hold roughly 1.5%. This clone has only one observation. What it binds is unknown. The sample in question was peripheral blood, obtained on day 0 of AZD1222 vaccination. The receptor comes from an adult in good health.

The CDR3 DNA is TGTGCCAGCAGCGGATACAGGGGACGGAACTATGGCTACACCTTC. Translation: CASSGYRGRNYGYTF. The rearrangement joins TRBV9 to TRBJ1-2; 7 nucleotides line up with TRBD1. Germline CDR1 is SGDLS and CDR2 is YYNGEE. With V trimmed by 3 bases and J by 2 bases, 7 bases remained unmatched. The CDR3 loop spans 15 amino acids.